This entry lists 27 T cell receptor beta chains sequenced from one sample in a study of blood T cell repertoires in COVID-19. TCRdb keeps only in-frame clones here, not all; method: immunoSEQ multiplex PCR. The sample yields roughly 91,000 clones, under 85% seen once. What was sequenced was peripheral blood. The receptors originated from a man between 65 and 85 years old with acute or convalescent COVID-19.

This clone turned up a few times. The chain couples TRBV6-6 to TRBJ1-2; the match to TRBD1 covers 8 bases. V trimming: 0 bases; J trimming: 13 bases; junction bases outside the gene matches: 10. Germline CDR1 MNHNY, CDR2 SVGAGI (reference sequence). This CDR3 is built from 14 residues. As DNA, the CDR3 is TGTGCCAGCAGTTACTCGACGGCAGGGGGCGGGTGCACCTTC. As protein: CASSYSTAGGGCTF.

This chain links TRBV9 with TRBJ2-3; 10 nucleotides line up with TRBD2. The CDR3 is 17 residues long. The germline V gene encodes CDR1 SGDLS and CDR2 YYNGEE. V lost 3 bases, J lost 1 base, and 8 bases stayed unmatched. The CDR3: CASSAGASGGRTDTQYF. CDR3 DNA: TGTGCCAGCAGCGCGGGGGCTAGCGGGGGACGCACAGATACGCAGTATTTT.

The chain recombines TRBV9 with TRBJ1-2, with TRBD1 identical over 7 bases. The CDR3 sequence is 13 residues long. V was clipped by 2 bases and J by 4 bases; unmatched bases: 2. Per the germline V gene, CDR1 is SGDLS and CDR2 is YYNGEE. The CDR3 bases are TGTGCCAGCAGCGTCGGACAGGTCTATGGCTACACCTTC. As protein: CASSVGQVYGYTF.

This clone was seen a few times. CDR3 coding DNA: TGTGCCAGCAGCCCCCTGCCGTCGAGCGAGCAGTACTTC. Protein product: CASSPLPSSEQYF. This chain joins TRBV3-1 (or the pseudogene TRBV3-2) and TRBJ2-7; D unresolved. There are 13 residues in the CDR3. V was trimmed by 4 bases and J by 6 bases, leaving 13 bases between them. Germline-derived CDR1 and CDR2 are LGHDT and YNNKEL (reference sequence).

This clone was counted a single time. CDR3 sequence reads: CATSEASWETQYF. The CDR3 nucleotides read TGTGCCACCAGTGAGGCTAGCTGGGAGACCCAGTACTTC. This chain joins TRBV24-1 and TRBJ2-5; tentative D call: TRBD2 (5 bases). Germline-derived CDR1 and CDR2 are KGHDR and SFDVKD. The CDR3 totals 13 residues. The germline V and J ends were trimmed by 4 bases and 5 bases, with 10 bases remaining between them.

The genes are TRBV18 and TRBJ1-1; no clear D. The CDR3 covers 15 residues. Trimming removed 3 bases at V and 4 bases at J, with 15 bases between. From germline, CDR1 is KGHSH and CDR2 LQKENI. The CDR3 coding sequence is TGTGCCAGCTCACCGATCACGGCGGAGGGCACTGAAGCTTTCTTT. Protein sequence: CASSPITAEGTEAFF. Together with reference TRBV18 and TRBJ1-1, the CDR3 gives the full variable domain: NAGVMQNPRHLVRRRGQEARLRCSPMKGHSHVYWYRQLPEEGLKFMVYLQKENIIDESGMPKERFSAEFPKEGPSILRIQQVVRGDSAAYFCASSPITAEGTEAFFGQGTRLTVV.

The V and J genes are TRBV28 and TRBJ1-1; D is ambiguous. CDR1 and CDR2 from the germline V gene are MDHEN and SYDVKM. The CDR3 is 13 residues long. V gave up 7 bases and J gave up 7 bases, with 16 bases separating them. The CDR3 here is CASNHEDLDEAFF. The CDR3 coding sequence is TGTGCCAGCAACCATGAGGATTTAGATGAAGCTTTCTTT. Drawing the rest from reference TRBV28 and TRBJ1-1, the complete variable domain is DVKVTQSSRYLVKRTGEKVFLECVQDMDHENMFWYRQDPGLGLRLIYFSYDVKMKEKGDIPEGYSVSREKKERFSLILESASTNQTSMYLCASNHEDLDEAFFGQGTRLTVV.

This clone occurred a few times. The rearrangement links TRBV18 to TRBJ1-3, with D perhaps matching TRBD1 (6 bases). The V and J ends lost 6 bases and 0 bases respectively, with 12 bases between them. The CDR3 has 15 residues. Germline CDR1 is KGHSH and CDR2 is LQKENI. The CDR3 nucleotides read TGTGCCAGCTCCGAGGGGGTCAGCTCTGGAAACACCATATATTTT. This sequence encodes CASSEGVSSGNTIYF.

The genes are TRBV28 and TRBJ1-2, with 9 bases fitting TRBD1. Per germline, CDR1 MDHEN and CDR2 SYDVKM. Trimming removed 2 bases from V and 5 bases from J; junction bases left unmatched: 9. CDR3 length equals 16 residues. The CDR3 spells CASSLGGTGIGYGYTF. The CDR3 coding sequence is TGTGCCAGCAGTTTAGGGGGGACAGGGATAGGGTATGGCTACACCTTC.

CDR3 bases: TGTGCCACGGGACAGGGGGCCCTAGCGAACACCGGGGAGCTGTTTTTT. This codes for CATGQGALANTGELFF. The J gene is TRBJ2-2, the V gene TRBV19; 12 positions match TRBD1. The CDR3 contains 16 residues. Germline CDR1 LNHDA, CDR2 SQIVND (reference sequence). With V trimmed by 10 bases and J by 0 bases, 6 bases remained unmatched.

The DNA of the CDR3 is TGTGCCAGTAGTCCTCGTAGTGCCCTCGCTGAAGCTTTCTTT. Encoded protein: CASSPRSALAEAFF. The chain links TRBV19 to TRBJ1-1; D unresolved. The CDR3 sequence is 14 residues long. V was trimmed by 5 bases and J by 6 bases, leaving 16 bases between them. From germline, CDR1 is LNHDA and CDR2 SQIVND (reference sequence).

The rearrangement uses TRBV5-1 and TRBJ2-5; the match to TRBD2 covers 10 bases. Trimming took 0 bases from V and 3 from J; bases not matched to a gene: 8. There are 17 residues in the CDR3. Germline lookup yields CDR1 SGHRS and CDR2 YFSETQ. CDR3 nucleotide sequence: TGCGCCAGCAGCTTGGATGTTAGCGGGGGGACTAAAGAGACCCAGTACTTC. Protein sequence: CASSLDVSGGTKETQYF.

The gene calls are TRBV4-1 and TRBJ2-1; D possibly corresponds to TRBD2 (5 bases). The germline CDR1 and CDR2 sequences are MGHRA and YSYEKL. This CDR3 has 15 amino acids. Trimming pared 8 bases from V and 6 bases from J, leaving 20 bases between. CDR3 in DNA: TGCGCCAGCTCACTGGAGGACGGGCCGCGCAATGAGCAGTTCTTC. Protein product: CASSLEDGPRNEQFF.

This chain joins TRBV7-9 and TRBJ2-3, with D hard to call. V was pared by 5 bases and J by 4 bases, with 10 bases between. The CDR3 is 13 residues long. In germline, CDR1 is SEHNR, CDR2 FQNEAQ (reference sequence). The CDR3 here is CASSGPLADTQYF. The CDR3 nucleotides are TGTGCCAGCAGCGGGCCCCTCGCAGATACGCAGTATTTT.

J is TRBJ2-2 and V is TRBV2; D is unclear. Trimming cost V 6 bases and J 0 bases, with 8 bases left between them. The CDR3 consists of 14 residues. Germline CDR1 and CDR2: SNHLY and FYNNEI. The CDR3 reads CASRSTPNTGELFF. The CDR3 nucleotides read TGTGCCAGCAGATCAACACCGAACACCGGGGAGCTGTTTTTT.

The chain joins TRBV7-9 to TRBJ2-3; D perhaps matches TRBD1 (6 bases). The V and J ends lost 2 bases and 2 bases respectively, with 11 bases between them. CDR1 SEHNR and CDR2 FQNEAQ come from the germline V gene (reference sequence). The CDR3 runs 15 residues. In DNA, the CDR3 is TGTGCCAGCAGCTTAAGAGGACAGCACACAGATACGCAGTATTTT. This encodes CASSLRGQHTDTQYF.

The rearrangement uses TRBV28 and TRBJ2-1, with D maybe TRBD2 (6 bases). Per germline, CDR1 MDHEN and CDR2 SYDVKM. The V and J ends lost 8 bases and 10 bases respectively, with 27 bases between them. This CDR3 is built from 16 residues. This chain's CDR3 is CASGDTRGGPSMEQFF. In nucleotides, the CDR3 is TGTGCCAGCGGAGATACGCGGGGAGGTCCTTCGATGGAGCAGTTCTTC.

J is TRBJ2-3 and V is TRBV24-1, with D tentatively TRBD1 (5 bases). The germline CDR1 and CDR2 sequences are KGHDR and SFDVKD. The CDR3 length is 13 residues. The V and J ends lost 6 bases and 2 bases respectively, with 8 bases between them. The CDR3, as DNA: TGTGCCACCAGTATTGGACACACAGATACGCAGTATTTT. Translation: CATSIGHTDTQYF.

The chain uses TRBV19 and TRBJ1-3; D not resolved. Germline V gives CDR1 LNHDA, CDR2 SQIVND (reference sequence). Deletions cut 8 bases from V and 2 bases from J, with 16 bases between. The CDR3 contains 15 residues. The CDR3 region is CASRANGEPGNTIYF. In DNA, the CDR3 is TGTGCCAGTCGCGCTAACGGGGAACCTGGAAACACCATATATTTT.

In this sample, this clone turned up once. V and J are TRBV15 and TRBJ1-2; TRBD1 matches at 7 bases. CDR3 size: 15 residues. Germline V gene sequence: CDR1 LNHNV, CDR2 YYDKDF (reference sequence). Trimming cost V 5 bases and J 6 bases; bases outside gene matches: 12. The CDR3 sequence: CATSSLGGPRDGYTF. The CDR3 DNA reads TGTGCCACCAGCTCTCTAGGGGGCCCTCGAGATGGCTACACCTTC.

The rearrangement uses TRBV24-1 and TRBJ1-5, with 10 bases identical to TRBD1. The J segment lost 6 bases and the V segment lost 4 bases, leaving 5 bases of the junction unmatched. The CDR3 is 15 amino acids. Per germline, CDR1 KGHDR and CDR2 SFDVKD. The CDR3 coding sequence is TGTGCCACCAGTGACCCGGGACAGGGGAGTCAGCCCCAGCATTTT. It translates to CATSDPGQGSQPQHF.

This clone was seen a few times. The rearrangement uses TRBV27 and TRBJ2-7; 9 positions match TRBD1. V trimming: 6 bases; J trimming: 2 bases; junction bases outside the gene matches: 5. CDR1 is MNHEY and CDR2 is SMNVEV in the germline V gene (reference sequence). The CDR3 spans 14 residues. The CDR3 region is CASRTGGFPYEQYF. CDR3 nucleotides: TGTGCCAGCAGAACAGGGGGCTTTCCCTACGAGCAGTACTTC.

This clone was picked up a small number of times. The chain has TRBV10-3 and TRBJ1-2; D ambiguous. V gave up 5 bases and J gave up 7 bases, with 11 bases separating them. Looked up from germline, CDR1 is ENHRY and CDR2 is SYGVKD. The CDR3 covers 12 residues. In DNA, the CDR3 is TGTGCCATCAGTCCGGGTTTGGGTGGCTACACCTTC. Amino acid sequence: CAISPGLGGYTF.

The chain recombines TRBV7-2 with TRBJ1-6; 7 nucleotides align to TRBD1. CDR3 length: 18 amino acids. CDR1 and CDR2 (germline): SGHTA, FQGNSA. Losses at the gene ends were 5 bases for V and 0 bases for J; bases not matched to a gene: 10. CDR3 coding DNA: TGTGCCAGCAGCCTACATCCGGGACAGAGCTCCTATAATTCACCCCTCCACTTT. It encodes CASSLHPGQSSYNSPLHF.

DNA for the CDR3: TGCAGCGTTGGGGTTGGTCAGGGGGTAATCGGGGAGCTGTTTTTT. As protein: CSVGVGQGVIGELFF. The genes are TRBV29-1 and TRBJ2-2; 7 bases are shared with TRBD1. The CDR3 covers 15 residues. The V segment lost 4 bases and the J segment 7 bases; nucleotides outside the gene matches: 12. The germline gives CDR1 SQVTM, CDR2 ANQGSEA.

V and J are TRBV6-5 and TRBJ1-5; D ambiguous. The CDR3 is 15 amino acids. The V gene lost 6 bases and the J gene lost 1 base, with 13 bases spanning the gap. Looked up from germline, CDR1 is MNHEY and CDR2 is SVGAGI. The CDR3, as DNA: TGTGCCAGCAGCCGTCTCTTCGGGAGCAATCAGCCCCAGCATTTT. Its translation: CASSRLFGSNQPQHF.

This clone was found once. This rearrangement joins TRBV27 to TRBJ1-1; tentative D call: TRBD1 (6 bases). Germline CDR1 and CDR2: MNHEY and SMNVEV (reference sequence). Trimming shortened V by 6 bases and J by 0 bases, and 8 bases separated the two germline ends. The length of the CDR3 is 13 residues. In DNA, the CDR3 is TGTGCCAGCAGAAGGGGGATGAACACTGAAGCTTTCTTT. This gives the protein CASRRGMNTEAFF.